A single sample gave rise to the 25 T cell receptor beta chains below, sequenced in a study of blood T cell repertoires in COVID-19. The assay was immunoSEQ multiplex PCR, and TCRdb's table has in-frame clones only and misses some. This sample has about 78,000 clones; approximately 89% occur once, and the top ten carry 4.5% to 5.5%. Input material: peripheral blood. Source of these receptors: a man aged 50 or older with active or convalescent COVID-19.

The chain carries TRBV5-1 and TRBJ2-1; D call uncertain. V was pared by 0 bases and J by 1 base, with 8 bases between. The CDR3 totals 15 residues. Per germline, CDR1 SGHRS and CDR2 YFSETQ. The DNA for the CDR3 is TGCGCCAGCAGCTTGGCTAGAGGTTCCTACAATGAGCAGTTCTTC. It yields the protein CASSLARGSYNEQFF.

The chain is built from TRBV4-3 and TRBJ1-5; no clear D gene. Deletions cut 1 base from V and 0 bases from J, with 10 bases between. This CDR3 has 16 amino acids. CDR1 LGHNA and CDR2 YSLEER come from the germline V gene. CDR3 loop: CASSQGGQYSNQPQHF. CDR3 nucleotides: TGCGCCAGCAGCCAAGGTGGGCAGTATAGCAATCAGCCCCAGCATTTT.

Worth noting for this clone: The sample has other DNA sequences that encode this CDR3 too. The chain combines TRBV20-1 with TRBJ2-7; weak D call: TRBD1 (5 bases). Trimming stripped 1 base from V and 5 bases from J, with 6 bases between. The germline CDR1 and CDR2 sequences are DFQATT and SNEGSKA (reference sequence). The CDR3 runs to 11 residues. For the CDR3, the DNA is TGCAGTGCTAGAGCAGGGCACGAGCAGTACGTC. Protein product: CSARAGHEQYV.

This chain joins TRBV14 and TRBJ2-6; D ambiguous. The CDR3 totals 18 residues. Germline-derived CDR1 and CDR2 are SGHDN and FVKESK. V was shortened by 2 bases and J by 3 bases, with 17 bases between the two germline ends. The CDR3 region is CASSQPPGRIGGANVLTF. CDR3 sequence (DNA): TGTGCCAGCAGCCAACCTCCGGGTCGCATAGGTGGGGCCAACGTCCTGACTTTC.

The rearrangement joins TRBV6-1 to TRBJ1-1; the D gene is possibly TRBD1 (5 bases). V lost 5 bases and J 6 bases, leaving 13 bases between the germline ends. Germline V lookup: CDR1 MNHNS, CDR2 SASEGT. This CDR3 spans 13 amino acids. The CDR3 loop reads CASSSGRDAEAFF. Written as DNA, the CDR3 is TGTGCCAGCAGTTCGGGGAGGGACGCTGAAGCTTTCTTT.

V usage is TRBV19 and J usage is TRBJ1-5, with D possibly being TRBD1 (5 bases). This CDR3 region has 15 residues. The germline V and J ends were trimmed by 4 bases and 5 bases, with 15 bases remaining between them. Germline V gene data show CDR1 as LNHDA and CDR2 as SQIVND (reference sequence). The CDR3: CASSNLAQDHQPQHF. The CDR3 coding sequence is TGTGCCAGTAGTAACCTCGCACAGGACCATCAGCCCCAGCATTTT.

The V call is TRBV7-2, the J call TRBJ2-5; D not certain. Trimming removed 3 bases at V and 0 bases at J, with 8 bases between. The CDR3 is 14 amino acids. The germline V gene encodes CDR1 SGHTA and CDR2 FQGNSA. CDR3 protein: CASSLFGDQETQYF. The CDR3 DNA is TGTGCCAGCAGCTTGTTCGGAGACCAAGAGACCCAGTACTTC.

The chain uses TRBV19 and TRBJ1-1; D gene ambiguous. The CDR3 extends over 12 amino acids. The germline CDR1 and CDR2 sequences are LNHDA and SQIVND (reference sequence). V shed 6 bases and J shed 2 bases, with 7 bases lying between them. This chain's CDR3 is CASSYHNTEAFF. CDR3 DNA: TGTGCCAGTAGCTACCACAACACTGAAGCTTTCTTT.

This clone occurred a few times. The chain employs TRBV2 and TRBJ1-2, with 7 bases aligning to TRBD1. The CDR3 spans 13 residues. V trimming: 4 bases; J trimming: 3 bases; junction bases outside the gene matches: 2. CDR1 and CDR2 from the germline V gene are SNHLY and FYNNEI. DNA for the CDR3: TGTGCCAGCAGTGTTACAGGGGACTATGGCTACACCTTC. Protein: CASSVTGDYGYTF.

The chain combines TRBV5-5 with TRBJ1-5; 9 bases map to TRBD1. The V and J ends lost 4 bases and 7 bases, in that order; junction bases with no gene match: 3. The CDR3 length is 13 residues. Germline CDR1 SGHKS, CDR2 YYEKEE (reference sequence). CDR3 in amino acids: CASSLTGGQPQHF. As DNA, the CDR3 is TGTGCCAGCAGCCTGACAGGGGGACAGCCCCAGCATTTT.

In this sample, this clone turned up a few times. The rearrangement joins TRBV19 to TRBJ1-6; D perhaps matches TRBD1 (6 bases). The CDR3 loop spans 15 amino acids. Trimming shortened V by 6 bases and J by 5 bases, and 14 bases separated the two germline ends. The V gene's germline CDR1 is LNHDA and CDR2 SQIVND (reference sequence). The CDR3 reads CASRAQGVDNSPLHF. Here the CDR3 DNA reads TGTGCCAGTAGGGCACAGGGTGTGGATAATTCACCCCTCCACTTT.

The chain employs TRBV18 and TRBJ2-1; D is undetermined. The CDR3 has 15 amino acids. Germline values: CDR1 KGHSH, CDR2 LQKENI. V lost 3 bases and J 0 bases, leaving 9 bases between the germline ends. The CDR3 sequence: CASSPGERSYNEQFF. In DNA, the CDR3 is TGTGCCAGCTCACCTGGAGAACGCTCCTACAATGAGCAGTTCTTC.

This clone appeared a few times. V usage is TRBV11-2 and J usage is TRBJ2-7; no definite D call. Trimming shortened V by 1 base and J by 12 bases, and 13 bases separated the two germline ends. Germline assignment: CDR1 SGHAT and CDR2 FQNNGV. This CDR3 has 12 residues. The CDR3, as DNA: TGTGCCAGCAGCTTAGGAGCATCCGAAAGGTACTTC. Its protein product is CASSLGASERYF.

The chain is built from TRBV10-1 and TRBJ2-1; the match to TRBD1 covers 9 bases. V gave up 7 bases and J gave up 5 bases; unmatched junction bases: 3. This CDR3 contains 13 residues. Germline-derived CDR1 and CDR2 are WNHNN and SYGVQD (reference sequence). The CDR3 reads CASTDRGNNEQFF. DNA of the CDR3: TGCGCCAGCACGGACAGGGGAAACAATGAGCAGTTCTTC.

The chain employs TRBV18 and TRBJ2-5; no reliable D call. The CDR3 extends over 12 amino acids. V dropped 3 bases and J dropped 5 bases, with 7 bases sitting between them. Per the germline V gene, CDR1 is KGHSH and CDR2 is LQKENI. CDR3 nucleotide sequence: TGTGCCAGCTCACCGTTCGGGGAGACCCAGTACTTC. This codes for CASSPFGETQYF.

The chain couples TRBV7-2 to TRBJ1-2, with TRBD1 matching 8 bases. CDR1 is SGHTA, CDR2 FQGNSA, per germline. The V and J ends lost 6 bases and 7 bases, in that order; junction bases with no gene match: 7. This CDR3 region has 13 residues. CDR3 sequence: CASSRSTGAGYTF. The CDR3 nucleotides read TGTGCCAGCAGTAGATCGACAGGGGCTGGCTACACCTTC.

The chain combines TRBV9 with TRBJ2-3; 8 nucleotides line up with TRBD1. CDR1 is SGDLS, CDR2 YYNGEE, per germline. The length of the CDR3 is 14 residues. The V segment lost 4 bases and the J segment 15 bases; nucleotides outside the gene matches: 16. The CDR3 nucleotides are TGTGCCAGCAGCCCCCAACCGGACAGGGAGATGTTATATTTT. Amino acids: CASSPQPDREMLYF. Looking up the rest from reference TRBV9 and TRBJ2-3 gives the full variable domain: DSGVTQTPKHLITATGQRVTLRCSPRSGDLSVYWYQQSLDQGLQFLIQYYNGEERAKGNILERFSAQQFPDLHSELNLSSLELGDSALYFCASSPQPDREMLYFGPGTRLTVL.

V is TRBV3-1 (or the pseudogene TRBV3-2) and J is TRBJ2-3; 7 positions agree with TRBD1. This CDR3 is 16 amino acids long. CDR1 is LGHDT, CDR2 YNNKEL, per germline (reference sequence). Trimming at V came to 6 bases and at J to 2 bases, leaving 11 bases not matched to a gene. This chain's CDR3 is CASSHTGDAHTDTQYF. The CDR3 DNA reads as TGTGCCAGCAGTCACACAGGGGATGCGCACACAGATACGCAGTATTTT.

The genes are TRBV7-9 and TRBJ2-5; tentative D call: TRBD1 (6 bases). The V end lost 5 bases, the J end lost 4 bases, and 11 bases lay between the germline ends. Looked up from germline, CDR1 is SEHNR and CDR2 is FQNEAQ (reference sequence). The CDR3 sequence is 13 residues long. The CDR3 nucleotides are TGTGCCAGCAGCGCAACAGGGTTAGAGACCCAGTACTTC. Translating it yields CASSATGLETQYF.

The CDR3 here is CASSPWGSPYEQYV. CDR3 nucleotides: TGTGCCAGCAGTCCATGGGGCAGCCCCTACGAGCAGTACGTC. J is TRBJ2-7 and V is TRBV27, with a tentative D call TRBD1 (5 bases). This CDR3 is built from 14 residues. Germline values: CDR1 MNHEY, CDR2 SMNVEV (reference sequence). The V gene lost 5 bases and the J gene lost 2 bases, with 13 bases spanning the gap.

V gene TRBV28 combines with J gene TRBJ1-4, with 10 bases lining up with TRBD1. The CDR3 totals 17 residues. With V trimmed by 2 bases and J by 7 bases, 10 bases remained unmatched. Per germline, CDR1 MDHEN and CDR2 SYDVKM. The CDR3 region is CASSLASGQGLVEKLFF. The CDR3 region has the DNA TGTGCCAGCAGTTTAGCCTCGGGACAGGGGCTCGTTGAAAAACTGTTTTTT.

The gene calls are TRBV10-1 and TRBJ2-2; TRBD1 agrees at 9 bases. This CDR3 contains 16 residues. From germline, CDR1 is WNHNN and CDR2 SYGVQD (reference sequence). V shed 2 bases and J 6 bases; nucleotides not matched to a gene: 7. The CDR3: CASSETPQGAAGELFF. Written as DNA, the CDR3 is TGCGCCAGCAGTGAGACCCCACAGGGGGCGGCCGGGGAGCTGTTTTTT.

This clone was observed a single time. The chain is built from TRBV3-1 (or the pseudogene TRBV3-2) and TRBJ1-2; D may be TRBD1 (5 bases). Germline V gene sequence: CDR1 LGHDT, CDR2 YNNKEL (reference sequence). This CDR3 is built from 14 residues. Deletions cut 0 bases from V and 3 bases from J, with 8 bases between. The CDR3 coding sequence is TGTGCCAGCAGCCAAGACCAGGGCGACTATGGCTACACCTTC. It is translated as CASSQDQGDYGYTF.

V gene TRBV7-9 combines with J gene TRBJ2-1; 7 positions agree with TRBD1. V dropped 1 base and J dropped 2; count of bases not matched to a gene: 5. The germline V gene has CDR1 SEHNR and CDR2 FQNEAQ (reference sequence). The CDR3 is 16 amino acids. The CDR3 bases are TGTGCCAGCAGCTTAGAAGGGGGCATCGCCTACAATGAGCAGTTCTTC. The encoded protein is CASSLEGGIAYNEQFF.

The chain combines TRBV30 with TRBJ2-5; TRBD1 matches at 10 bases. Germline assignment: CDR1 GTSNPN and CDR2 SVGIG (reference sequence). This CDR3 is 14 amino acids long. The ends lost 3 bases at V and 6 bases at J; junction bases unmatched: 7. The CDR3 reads CAWSHGTGVKTQYF. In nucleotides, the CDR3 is TGTGCCTGGAGCCACGGGACAGGGGTGAAGACCCAGTACTTC.